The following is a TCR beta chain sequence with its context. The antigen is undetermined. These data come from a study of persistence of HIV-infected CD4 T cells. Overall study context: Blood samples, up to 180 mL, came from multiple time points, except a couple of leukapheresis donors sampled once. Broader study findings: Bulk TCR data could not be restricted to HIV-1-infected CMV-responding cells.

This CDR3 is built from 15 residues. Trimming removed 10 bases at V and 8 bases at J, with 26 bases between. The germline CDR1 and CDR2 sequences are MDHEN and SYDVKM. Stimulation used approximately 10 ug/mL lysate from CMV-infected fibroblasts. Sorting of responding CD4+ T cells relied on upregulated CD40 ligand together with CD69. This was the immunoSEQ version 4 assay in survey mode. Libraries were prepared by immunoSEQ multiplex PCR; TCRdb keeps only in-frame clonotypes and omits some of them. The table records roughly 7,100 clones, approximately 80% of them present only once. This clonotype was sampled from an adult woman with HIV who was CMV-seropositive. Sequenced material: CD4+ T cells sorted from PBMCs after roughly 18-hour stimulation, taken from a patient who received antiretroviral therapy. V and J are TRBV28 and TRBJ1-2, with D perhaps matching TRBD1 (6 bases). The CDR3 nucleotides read TGTGCCACCCCGGGGTACAGGGATTCAACATTCGGCTACACCTTC. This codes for CATPGYRDSTFGYTF.